One sample yielded the 27 T cell receptor beta chains listed below, sequenced in a study of cytomegalovirus exposure and HLA in healthy donors. Sequencing was performed with immunoSEQ multiplex PCR; in TCRdb, only in-frame clones are kept and a portion is missing. The sample shows some 45,000 clones, 80% to 95% of them seen only once. Specimen: PBMCs. All receptors derive from a man aged 18-30 years in good health and CMV-seronegative.

The chain employs TRBV4-1 and TRBJ2-1; 14 bases fit TRBD2. V lost 6 bases, J lost 10 bases, and 14 bases stayed unmatched. CDR1 and CDR2 from the germline V gene are MGHRA and YSYEKL. The CDR3 extends over 17 amino acids. The CDR3 DNA sequence: TGCGCCAGCAGATTGGCCGGACTAGCGGGGGGCACTGACGAGCAGTTCTTC. Residues: CASRLAGLAGGTDEQFF.

Turning to this clone: One end of the junction fails to match germline, which may point to a read error. The chain employs TRBV28 and TRBJ1-1; 9 bases are a match to TRBD1. From germline, CDR1 is MDHEN and CDR2 SYDVKM. This CDR3 comprises 11 residues. CDR3 region: CTTGGGTEAFF. For the CDR3, the DNA is TGCACGACAGGGGGGGGCACTGAAGCTTTCTTT.

The chain links TRBV29-1 to TRBJ1-2; tentative D call: TRBD1 (5 bases). The V end lost 3 bases, the J end lost 6 bases, and 17 bases lay between the germline ends. The germline V gene encodes CDR1 SQVTM and CDR2 ANQGSEA. The CDR3 extends over 14 amino acids. CDR3 loop: CSVDDTRVPHGYTF. The CDR3 coding sequence is TGCAGCGTTGATGACACCAGGGTTCCGCATGGCTACACCTTC. Using reference TRBV29-1 and TRBJ1-2 for the parts outside the CDR3, the full variable domain is SAVISQKPSRDICQRGTSLTIQCQVDSQVTMMFWYRQQPGQSLTLIATANQGSEATYESGFVIDKFPISRPNLTFSTLTVSNMSPEDSSIYLCSVDDTRVPHGYTFGSGTRLTVV.

CDR3 amino acids: CASSSSDLEETQYF. The CDR3 coding sequence is TGTGCCAGTAGTTCCTCAGACTTAGAAGAGACCCAGTACTTC. V usage is TRBV19 and J usage is TRBJ2-5; D unresolved. The CDR3 has 14 amino acids. Between the trimmed V and J ends, which lost 5 bases and 3 bases, there was a span of 13 bases. Germline CDR1 and CDR2: LNHDA and SQIVND (reference sequence).

This sequence joins TRBV16 and TRBJ2-7; D perhaps matches TRBD1 (5 bases). V lost 0 bases and J 0 bases, leaving 9 bases between the germline ends. Looked up from germline, CDR1 is KGHSY and CDR2 is FQNENV. This CDR3 region has 15 residues. CDR3 amino acids: CASSQSDRHSYEQYF. CDR3 coding DNA: TGTGCCAGCAGCCAATCAGACAGACACTCCTACGAGCAGTACTTC.

V usage is TRBV6-1 and J usage is TRBJ2-1, with a weak D call TRBD1 (6 bases). This CDR3 spans 16 amino acids. Trimming shortened V by 2 bases and J by 6 bases, and 17 bases separated the two germline ends. The germline V gene has CDR1 MNHNS and CDR2 SASEGT. The CDR3 sequence is CASSENRVSVRNEQFF. The CDR3 DNA reads as TGTGCCAGCAGTGAAAACAGGGTTTCGGTACGCAATGAGCAGTTCTTC.

This chain uses TRBV29-1 with TRBJ2-1; 9 bases line up with TRBD2. The germline V gene has CDR1 SQVTM and CDR2 ANQGSEA. The CDR3 length is 14 residues. The junction had 8 bases not matched to a gene; V was cut back by 4 bases and J by 7 bases. The chain's CDR3 is CSVAPSGIFNEQFF. In nucleotides, the CDR3 is TGCAGCGTTGCTCCTAGCGGGATTTTTAATGAGCAGTTCTTC.

The chain recombines TRBV16 with TRBJ2-7, with TRBD1 matching 7 bases. The CDR3 length is 13 residues. Germline values: CDR1 KGHSY, CDR2 FQNENV. V shed 2 bases and J 5 bases; nucleotides not matched to a gene: 3. In nucleotides, the CDR3 is TGTGCCAGCAGCCAAACAGGGGTACACGAGCAGTACTTC. Its protein product is CASSQTGVHEQYF.

The rearrangement links TRBV6-5 to TRBJ2-7; 8 bases align to TRBD2. V shed 7 bases, J shed 7 bases, and the junction held 9 bases outside the gene matches. CDR1 and CDR2 from the germline V gene are MNHEY and SVGAGI. CDR3 length: 13 amino acids. For the CDR3, the DNA is TGTGCCAGCACAGCGGGAGAGAATGGAGAGCAGTACTTC. Translating it yields CASTAGENGEQYF.

The rearrangement uses TRBV6-1 and TRBJ2-2; 7 positions agree with TRBD2. Germline assignment: CDR1 MNHNS and CDR2 SASEGT. The V and J ends lost 1 base and 8 bases, in that order; junction bases with no gene match: 10. The CDR3 contains 16 residues. CDR3 amino acids: CASSEGRGGLLGELFF. The CDR3 DNA follows: TGTGCCAGCAGTGAAGGGCGGGGAGGGCTATTGGGGGAGCTGTTTTTT.

The DNA of the CDR3 is TGTGCCAGCAGTTTATATCCCCTGACGGCGGACGAGCAGTACTTC. As protein: CASSLYPLTADEQYF. The rearrangement joins TRBV27 to TRBJ2-7; no firm D call. V lost 1 base and J lost 5, with 15 bases in between. There are 15 residues in the CDR3. Germline values: CDR1 MNHEY, CDR2 SMNVEV (reference sequence).

About this clone: One junction end disagrees with the germline gene, perhaps due to a read error. The chain employs TRBV7-7 and TRBJ2-5; 7 bases fit TRBD1. CDR3 length: 14 residues. CDR1 and CDR2 from the germline V gene are SSHAT and FNYEAQ (reference sequence). The CDR3 DNA reads as TGTGCTAGCAGCTCACAGACAGGGCAAGAGACCCAGTACTTC. It encodes CASSSQTGQETQYF.

The chain links TRBV14 to TRBJ2-5, with D unresolved. CDR3 length: 13 amino acids. Germline V CDR1 and CDR2: SGHDN, FVKESK. The ends were cut back, 9 bases at V and 5 bases at J, with 16 bases in the middle. The chain's CDR3 is CASSVRLRETQYF. DNA of the CDR3: TGTGCCAGTTCCGTACGATTGCGGGAGACCCAGTACTTC.

The chain uses TRBV7-3 and TRBJ1-1, with D possibly matching TRBD1 (5 bases). Germline CDR1 and CDR2: SGHTA and FQGTGA. The CDR3 loop spans 15 amino acids. Trimming shortened V by 1 base and J by 0 bases, and 9 bases separated the two germline ends. CDR3 amino acids: CASSLSAGLNTEAFF. As DNA, the CDR3 is TGTGCCAGCAGCTTAAGCGCAGGGCTGAACACTGAAGCTTTCTTT.

V gene TRBV5-1 combines with J gene TRBJ2-5, with a possible D match to TRBD2 (6 bases). The V end lost 4 bases, the J end lost 2 bases, and 18 bases lay between the germline ends. Germline V gives CDR1 SGHRS, CDR2 YFSETQ. This CDR3 spans 16 amino acids. CDR3 nucleotides: TGCGCCAGCAGCCCTTCGTTCCGGGAGCTACAAGAGACCCAGTACTTC. Translating gives CASSPSFRELQETQYF.

This sequence joins TRBV2 and TRBJ1-6, with TRBD1 matching 9 bases. CDR3 size: 16 residues. Trimming at V came to 3 bases and at J to 11 bases, leaving 11 bases not matched to a gene. Germline CDR1 reads SNHLY; CDR2 reads FYNNEI. CDR3 region: CASSDQSGQGSPPLHF. The CDR3 DNA sequence: TGTGCCAGCAGTGATCAATCGGGACAGGGTAGCCCACCCCTCCACTTT.

V is TRBV19 and J is TRBJ2-7; 12 nucleotides match TRBD2. V lost 6 bases and J lost 0; bases outside the gene matches: 3. There are 15 residues in the CDR3. Germline CDR1 and CDR2: LNHDA and SQIVND (reference sequence). CDR3 region: CASRSGLAGSYEQYF. CDR3 in DNA: TGTGCCAGTAGATCGGGACTAGCGGGCTCCTACGAGCAGTACTTC.

The chain recombines TRBV4-3 with TRBJ2-1, with D possibly TRBD2 on 7 matching bases. The CDR3 spans 17 residues. Germline V gene lookup returns CDR1 LGHNA and CDR2 YSLEER. Between the trimmed V and J ends, which lost 0 bases and 3 bases, there was a span of 15 bases. Here the CDR3 reads CASSQDGGGGVYNEQFF. In nucleotides, the CDR3 is TGCGCCAGCAGCCAAGACGGGGGAGGGGGGGTCTACAATGAGCAGTTCTTC.

The chain uses TRBV5-6 and TRBJ1-4; possible D gene TRBD1, 5 bases. The germline CDR1 and CDR2 sequences are SGHDT and YYEEEE. Trimming stripped 2 bases from V and 8 bases from J, with 7 bases between. CDR3 size: 12 residues. CDR3 sequence: CASSFGGEKLFF. The DNA of the CDR3 is TGTGCCAGCAGCTTCGGGGGGGAAAAACTGTTTTTT.

The V and J genes are TRBV2 and TRBJ2-5; 8 bases agree with TRBD1. This CDR3 spans 14 amino acids. V shed 6 bases, J shed 1 base, and the junction held 4 bases outside the gene matches. Germline assignment: CDR1 SNHLY and CDR2 FYNNEI. As DNA, the CDR3 is TGTGCCAGCAGCTTGGACAGGGTCCAAGAGACCCAGTACTTC. This sequence encodes CASSLDRVQETQYF.

This sequence joins TRBV28 and TRBJ1-5, with D possibly matching TRBD1 (5 bases). CDR1 MDHEN and CDR2 SYDVKM come from the germline V gene. This CDR3 contains 16 residues. V lost 6 bases, J lost 6 bases, and 21 bases lay in between. The CDR3 sequence is CASRVLSGLFGQPQHF. CDR3 sequence (DNA): TGTGCCAGCAGAGTTTTATCGGGACTCTTCGGTCAGCCCCAGCATTTT.

The V gene is TRBV5-4, the J gene TRBJ2-5, with 10 nucleotides matching TRBD2. Per the germline V gene, CDR1 is SGHNT and CDR2 is YYREEE (reference sequence). This CDR3 has 15 amino acids. V shed 6 bases and J 6 bases; nucleotides not matched to a gene: 11. The CDR3 DNA is TGTGCCAGCAAAGTAAGCGGGAGGGCCGGGAAGACCCAGTACTTC. Amino acids: CASKVSGRAGKTQYF.

V is TRBV6-5 and J is TRBJ2-3; TRBD2 matches 7 bases. V gave up 4 bases and J gave up 3 bases; unmatched junction bases: 10. Germline V gene sequence: CDR1 MNHEY, CDR2 SVGAGI. This CDR3 region has 16 residues. Written as DNA, the CDR3 is TGTGCCAGCAGTTCGGCGGGGCGGGGGACGACAGATACGCAGTATTTT. It specifies CASSSAGRGTTDTQYF.

This sequence joins TRBV11-2 and TRBJ2-1, with 14 bases identical to TRBD2. The CDR3 loop spans 14 amino acids. Germline lookup yields CDR1 SGHAT and CDR2 FQNNGV. The V segment lost 5 bases and the J segment 15 bases; nucleotides outside the gene matches: 9. Written as DNA, the CDR3 is TGTGCCAGCAGCCCCGGGACTAGCGGGAGAGTCGGGTTCTTC. Protein: CASSPGTSGRVGFF.

The genes are TRBV11-3 and TRBJ2-2; D not resolved. Germline CDR1 reads SGHNT; CDR2 reads YENEEA. The CDR3 loop spans 15 amino acids. V lost 8 bases, J lost 1 base, and 14 bases lay in between. CDR3 amino acids: CASSSGGRNTGELFF. CDR3 bases: TGTGCCAGCTCCTCCGGCGGCAGGAACACCGGGGAGCTGTTTTTT.

The chain links TRBV6-6 to TRBJ2-3; 7 bases align to TRBD1. The CDR3 is 14 amino acids. J gave up 5 bases and V 2 bases, and 4 bases lay outside the gene matches. Germline V gene lookup returns CDR1 MNHNY and CDR2 SVGAGI (reference sequence). In DNA, the CDR3 is TGTGCCAGCAGTTACAGGGGGCCGGAAGATACGCAGTATTTT. This codes for CASSYRGPEDTQYF.

CDR3 in amino acids: CASKGGGSSGNTIYF. The CDR3 DNA sequence: TGCGCCAGCAAAGGGGGGGGCTCCTCTGGAAACACCATATATTTT. The V call is TRBV10-1, the J call TRBJ1-3; D might be TRBD1 (6 bases). The V end was cut by 7 bases, the J end by 0 bases, with 13 bases between. Germline V gene lookup returns CDR1 WNHNN and CDR2 SYGVQD (reference sequence). The CDR3 sequence is 15 residues long.